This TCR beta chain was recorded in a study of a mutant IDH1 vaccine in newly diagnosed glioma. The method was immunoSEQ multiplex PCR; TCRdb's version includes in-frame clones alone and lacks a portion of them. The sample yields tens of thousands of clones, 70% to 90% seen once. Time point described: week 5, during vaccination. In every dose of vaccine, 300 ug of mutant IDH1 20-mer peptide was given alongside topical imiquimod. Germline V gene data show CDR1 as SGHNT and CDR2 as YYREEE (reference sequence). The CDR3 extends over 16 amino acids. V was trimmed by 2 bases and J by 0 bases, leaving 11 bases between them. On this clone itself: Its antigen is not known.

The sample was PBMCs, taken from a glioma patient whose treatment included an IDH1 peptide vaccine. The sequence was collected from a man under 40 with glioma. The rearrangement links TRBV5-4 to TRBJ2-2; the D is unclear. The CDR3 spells CASSFGLLTNTGELFF. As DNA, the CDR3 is TGTGCCAGCAGCTTCGGGCTCCTAACGAACACCGGGGAGCTGTTTTTT.